The 8 T cell receptor beta chains presented below share a single source sample, sequenced in a study of blood T cell repertoires in COVID-19. Only in-frame clones appear in the TCRdb table, and some are missing; sequencing was by immunoSEQ multiplex PCR. The sample includes 250,000 to 300,000 clones, roughly 91% seen only once; the top ten take 2% to 2.5%. The specimen was PBMCs or T cells enriched from blood (not recorded which). The source of these receptors is a woman in her fifties or sixties in a cohort exposed to, infected with or recovered from COVID-19 (not recorded which).

This clone was counted a single time. The genes are TRBV7-2 and TRBJ2-1; tentatively, D is TRBD2 (6 bases). Between the trimmed V and J ends, which lost 5 bases and 9 bases, there was a span of 14 bases. Per germline, CDR1 SGHTA and CDR2 FQGNSA. The CDR3 runs to 13 residues. Here the CDR3 DNA reads TGTGCCAGCAGCGGGAGGTCGTTGGGTGAGCAGTTCTTC. It translates to CASSGRSLGEQFF. Looking up the rest from reference TRBV7-2 and TRBJ2-1 gives the full variable domain: GAGVSQSPSNKVTEKGKDVELRCDPISGHTALYWYRQSLGQGLEFLIYFQGNSAPDKSGLPSDRFSAERTGGSVSTLTIQRTQQEDSAVYLCASSGRSLGEQFFGPGTRLTVL.

The V gene is TRBV29-1, the J gene TRBJ1-1; D perhaps matches TRBD1 (6 bases). This CDR3 region has 16 residues. V lost 6 bases to trimming and J lost 0 bases, with 20 bases between them. CDR1 and CDR2 from the germline V gene are SQVTM and ANQGSEA. CDR3 nucleotides: TGCAGCGTCACCTTGAGCAACAGGGCTATGAACACTGAAGCTTTCTTT. Translation: CSVTLSNRAMNTEAFF.

The J gene is TRBJ2-2, the V gene TRBV7-9; D is ambiguous. CDR3 length: 13 amino acids. V was cut by 3 bases and J by 4 bases, with 6 bases left in between. Germline CDR1 is SEHNR and CDR2 is FQNEAQ (reference sequence). DNA of the CDR3: TGTGCCAGCAGCTTCAGTCCCACCGGGGAGCTGTTTTTT. The encoded protein is CASSFSPTGELFF.

The V call is TRBV11-3, the J call TRBJ2-1; a possible D gene is TRBD2 (6 bases). The ends were cut back, 5 bases at V and 6 bases at J, with 17 bases in the middle. Germline V gene lookup returns CDR1 SGHNT and CDR2 YENEEA. The CDR3 length is 15 residues. Here the CDR3 reads CASSHDGRPPNEQFF. The DNA for the CDR3 is TGTGCCAGCAGCCACGACGGGAGACCCCCCAATGAGCAGTTCTTC.

The chain uses TRBV5-1 and TRBJ2-7; 7 nucleotides line up with TRBD1. The CDR3 has 14 residues. The V and J ends lost 4 bases and 3 bases, in that order; junction bases with no gene match: 7. Germline CDR1 SGHRS, CDR2 YFSETQ. CDR3 loop: CASSPQDRVYEQYF. CDR3 bases: TGCGCCAGCAGCCCGCAAGACAGGGTCTACGAGCAGTACTTC.

This rearrangement joins TRBV19 to TRBJ1-5; D may be TRBD1 (6 bases). The V gene lost 3 bases and the J gene lost 7 bases, with 13 bases spanning the gap. Germline CDR1 reads LNHDA; CDR2 reads SQIVND (reference sequence). This CDR3 has 14 residues. Here the CDR3 reads CASSISRGKQPQHF. The CDR3 DNA reads TGTGCCAGTAGTATTTCCAGGGGAAAACAGCCCCAGCATTTT.

The chain joins TRBV27 to TRBJ1-6; D call uncertain. This CDR3 is 18 amino acids long. CDR1 is MNHEY and CDR2 is SMNVEV in the germline V gene (reference sequence). The V and J ends lost 3 bases and 9 bases respectively, with 24 bases between them. CDR3: CASSFVHVTSALGSPLHF. The CDR3 DNA is TGTGCCAGCAGTTTTGTCCATGTGACGAGCGCTTTAGGTTCACCCCTCCACTTT.

J is TRBJ2-7 and V is TRBV20-1, with no clear D. Deletions cut 0 bases from V and 7 bases from J, with 4 bases between. The CDR3 has 10 residues. Germline CDR1 reads DFQATT; CDR2 reads SNEGSKA (reference sequence). DNA of the CDR3: TGCAGTGCTAGAGAACGGGAGCAGTACTTC. As protein: CSAREREQYF.